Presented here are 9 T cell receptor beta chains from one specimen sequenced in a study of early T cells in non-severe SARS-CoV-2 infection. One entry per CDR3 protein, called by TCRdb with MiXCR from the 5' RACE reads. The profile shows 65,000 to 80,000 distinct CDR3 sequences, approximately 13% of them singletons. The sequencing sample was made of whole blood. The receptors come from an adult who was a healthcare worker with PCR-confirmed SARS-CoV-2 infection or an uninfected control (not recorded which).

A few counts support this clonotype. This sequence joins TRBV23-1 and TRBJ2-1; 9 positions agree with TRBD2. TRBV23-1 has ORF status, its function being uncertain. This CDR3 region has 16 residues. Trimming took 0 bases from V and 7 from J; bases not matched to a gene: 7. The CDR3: CASSQSVEREANEQFF. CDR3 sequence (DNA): TGCGCCAGCAGTCAATCGGTGGAGCGGGAGGCTAATGAGCAGTTCTTC.

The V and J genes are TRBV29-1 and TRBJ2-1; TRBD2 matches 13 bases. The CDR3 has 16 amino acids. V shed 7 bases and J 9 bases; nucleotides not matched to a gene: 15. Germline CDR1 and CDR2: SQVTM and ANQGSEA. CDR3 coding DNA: TGCAGCGCCCATCCACTAGCGGGAGGGCCCCACATTGAGCAGTTCTTC. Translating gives CSAHPLAGGPHIEQFF.

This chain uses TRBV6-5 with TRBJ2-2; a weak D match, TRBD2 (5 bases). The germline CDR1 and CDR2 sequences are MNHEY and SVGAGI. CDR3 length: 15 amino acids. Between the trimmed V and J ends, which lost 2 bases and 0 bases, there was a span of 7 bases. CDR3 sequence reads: CASSYEGTNTGELFF. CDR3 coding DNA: TGTGCCAGCAGTTACGAGGGCACGAACACCGGGGAGCTGTTTTTT.

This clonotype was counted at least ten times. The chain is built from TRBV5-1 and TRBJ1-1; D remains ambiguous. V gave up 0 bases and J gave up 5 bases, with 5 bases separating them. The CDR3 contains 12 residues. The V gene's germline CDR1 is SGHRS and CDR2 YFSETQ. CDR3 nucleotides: TGCGCCAGCAGCTTGGAGGGTACTGAAGCTTTCTTT. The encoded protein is CASSLEGTEAFF.

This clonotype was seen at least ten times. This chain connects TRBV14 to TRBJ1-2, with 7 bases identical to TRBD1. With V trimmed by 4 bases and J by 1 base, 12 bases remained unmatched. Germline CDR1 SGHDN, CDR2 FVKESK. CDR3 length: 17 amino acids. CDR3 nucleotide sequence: TGTGCCAGCAGCCGAAAAATAACAGGGGTTTTTAACTATGGCTACACCTTC. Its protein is CASSRKITGVFNYGYTF.

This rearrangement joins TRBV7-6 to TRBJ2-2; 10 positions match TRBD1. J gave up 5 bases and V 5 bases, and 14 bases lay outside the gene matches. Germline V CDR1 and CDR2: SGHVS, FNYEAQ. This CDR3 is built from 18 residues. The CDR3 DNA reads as TGTGCCAGCAGCCCATACCCCCCAAGACAGGGGGCTACCGGGGAGCTGTTTTTT. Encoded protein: CASSPYPPRQGATGELFF.

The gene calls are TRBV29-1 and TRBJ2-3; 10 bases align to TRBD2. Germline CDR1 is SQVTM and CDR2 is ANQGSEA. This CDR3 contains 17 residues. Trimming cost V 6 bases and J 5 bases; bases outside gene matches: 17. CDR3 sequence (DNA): TGCAGCGTCCTACCTCCCGGGACTAGCGTCCCAGGAGATACGCAGTATTTT. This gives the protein CSVLPPGTSVPGDTQYF.

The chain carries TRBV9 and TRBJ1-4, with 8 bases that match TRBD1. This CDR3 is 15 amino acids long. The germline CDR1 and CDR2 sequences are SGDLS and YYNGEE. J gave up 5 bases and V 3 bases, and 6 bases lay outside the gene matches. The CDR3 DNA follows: TGTGCCAGCAGCGAAGGACAGGGCTCAAATGAAAAACTGTTTTTT. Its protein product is CASSEGQGSNEKLFF.

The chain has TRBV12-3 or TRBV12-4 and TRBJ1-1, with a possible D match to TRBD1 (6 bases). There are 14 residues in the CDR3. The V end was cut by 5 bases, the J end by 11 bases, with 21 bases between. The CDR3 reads CASSPSGGGGNAFF. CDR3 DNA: TGTGCCAGCAGTCCCTCAGGTGGGGGCGGGAACGCTTTCTTT.